The T cell receptor beta chain described here comes from a study of shared clonotypes between healthy human individuals. The CDR3 is 17 amino acids. The V segment lost 7 bases and the J segment 11 bases; nucleotides outside the gene matches: 20. The germline gives CDR1 MNHEY, CDR2 SMNVEV (reference sequence). At a deep level, the assay was run. About 30,000 T cell genomes, or approximately 200 ng DNA, went into the sorted-subset replicate PCRs. The data were produced by immunoSEQ multiplex PCR, yet TCRdb's version contains in-frame clones alone and is incomplete. The sample lists some 2,000,000 clones; just under 95% were seen once. Naive CD8 cells, CD45RO-negative and positively selected for CCR7, excluded terminally differentiated effector memory CD45RA+ cells. Study donors comprised healthy, HIV-negative adults devoid of recent acute infection or vaccination.

The chain is built from TRBV27 and TRBJ2-4, with 10 nucleotides matching TRBD2. The source is a man in his late teens or twenties in good health. Sequencing was performed on naive CD8+ T cells sorted from blood. The CDR3 reads CASKPGVAGGLGRVQYF. The CDR3 DNA sequence: TGTGCCAGCAAACCCGGAGTAGCGGGGGGACTGGGGCGGGTTCAGTACTTC.